The 5 T cell receptor beta chains reported below all come from one sample, sequenced in a study of cytomegalovirus exposure and HLA in healthy donors. 60 Vbeta and 13 Jbeta primers were used in PCR. The repertoire was sequenced with immunoSEQ multiplex PCR; TCRdb's copy has only in-frame clones and lacks some. Among over 130,000 clones listed, 75% to 85% were seen once. The specimen sequenced was PBMCs. The receptors here all came from a human donor in good health.

The chain uses TRBV2 and TRBJ1-5, with 9 bases fitting TRBD1. The germline V gene has CDR1 SNHLY and CDR2 FYNNEI. This CDR3 has 15 amino acids. V trimming: 4 bases; J trimming: 4 bases; junction bases outside the gene matches: 5. CDR3 nucleotides: TGTGCCAGCAGTGGTGACAGGGGGGGAAATCAGCCCCAGCATTTT. As protein: CASSGDRGGNQPQHF.

Concerning this clone: Other nucleotide sequences from this sample produce the same CDR3. The chain couples TRBV9 to TRBJ1-1; the D gene is possibly TRBD1 (5 bases). The germline V gene encodes CDR1 SGDLS and CDR2 YYNGEE. Trimming took 2 bases from V and 4 from J, leaving 9 bases between them. This CDR3 region has 13 residues. CDR3 DNA: TGTGCCAGCAGCGTCGGTGGGGCCACTGAAGCTTTCTTT. Its translation: CASSVGGATEAFF.

The chain has TRBV7-9 and TRBJ2-3; D gene uncertain. V lost 0 bases, J lost 0 bases, and 13 bases lay in between. Germline V gene data show CDR1 as SEHNR and CDR2 as FQNEAQ (reference sequence). This CDR3 comprises 17 residues. CDR3 DNA sequence: TGTGCCAGCAGCTTAGCCCCGGTGAAGACTAGCACAGATACGCAGTATTTT. It is translated as CASSLAPVKTSTDTQYF.

The chain couples TRBV5-1 to TRBJ2-1; D is perhaps TRBD2 (6 bases). Germline V gene lookup returns CDR1 SGHRS and CDR2 YFSETQ. The CDR3 is 15 amino acids. V lost 4 bases, J lost 0 bases, and 11 bases lay in between. This CDR3 is CASSPLSGSYNEQFF. In nucleotides, the CDR3 is TGCGCCAGCAGCCCCCTTAGCGGCTCCTACAATGAGCAGTTCTTC.

The chain joins TRBV10-3 to TRBJ2-7; 8 nucleotides line up with TRBD1. The junction had 8 bases not matched to a gene; V was cut back by 10 bases and J by 3 bases. This CDR3 is 13 amino acids long. Germline loops: CDR1 ENHRY, CDR2 SYGVKD. CDR3 coding DNA: TGTGCCACCTACAGGGGGTCTATCTACGAGCAGTACTTC. Protein sequence: CATYRGSIYEQYF.